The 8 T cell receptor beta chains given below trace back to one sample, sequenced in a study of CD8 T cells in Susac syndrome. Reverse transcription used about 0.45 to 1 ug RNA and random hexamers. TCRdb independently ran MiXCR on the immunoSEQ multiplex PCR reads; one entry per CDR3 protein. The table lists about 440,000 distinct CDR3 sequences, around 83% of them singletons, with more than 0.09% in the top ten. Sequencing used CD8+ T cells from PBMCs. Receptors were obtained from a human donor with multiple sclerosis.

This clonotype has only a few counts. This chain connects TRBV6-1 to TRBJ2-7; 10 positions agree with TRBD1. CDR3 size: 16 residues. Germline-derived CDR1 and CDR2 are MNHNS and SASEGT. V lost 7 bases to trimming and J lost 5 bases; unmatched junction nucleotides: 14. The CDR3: CASNMGQGPRIHEQYF. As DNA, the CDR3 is TGTGCCAGCAATATGGGACAGGGGCCGCGCATCCACGAGCAGTACTTC.

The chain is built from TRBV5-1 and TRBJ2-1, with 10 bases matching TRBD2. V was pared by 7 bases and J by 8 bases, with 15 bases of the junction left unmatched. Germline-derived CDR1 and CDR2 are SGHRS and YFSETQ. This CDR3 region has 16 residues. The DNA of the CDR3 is TGCGCCAGCTCTCCTCTGGGAGCGGGAGGGATCGATGAGCAGTTCTTC. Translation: CASSPLGAGGIDEQFF.

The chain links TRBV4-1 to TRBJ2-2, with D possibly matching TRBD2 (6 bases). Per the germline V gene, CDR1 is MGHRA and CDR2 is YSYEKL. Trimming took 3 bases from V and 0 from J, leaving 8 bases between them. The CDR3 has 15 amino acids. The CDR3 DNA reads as TGCGCCAGCAGCCATAGACTAGCGAACACCGGGGAGCTGTTTTTT. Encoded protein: CASSHRLANTGELFF.

CDR3 in DNA: TGTGCCAGCATTCTCCCCCGGGGGGGAATGGAAGAGACCCAGTACTTC. It codes for CASILPRGGMEETQYF. This chain uses TRBV2 with TRBJ2-5, with TRBD2 identical over 8 bases. This CDR3 comprises 16 residues. From germline, CDR1 is SNHLY and CDR2 FYNNEI. Trimming removed 7 bases from V and 3 bases from J; junction bases left unmatched: 13.

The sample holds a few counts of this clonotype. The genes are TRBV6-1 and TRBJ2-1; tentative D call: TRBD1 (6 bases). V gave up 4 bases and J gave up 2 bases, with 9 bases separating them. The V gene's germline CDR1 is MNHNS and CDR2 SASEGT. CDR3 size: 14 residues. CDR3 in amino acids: CASSAGETYNEQFF. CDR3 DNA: TGTGCCAGCAGTGCAGGGGAAACCTACAATGAGCAGTTCTTC.

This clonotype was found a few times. Here the CDR3 reads CASSFTGDDEQYF. Here the CDR3 DNA reads TGTGCCAGCAGCTTTACAGGGGACGACGAGCAGTACTTC. This chain links TRBV5-4 with TRBJ2-7, with TRBD1 matching 7 bases. V trimming: 2 bases; J trimming: 5 bases; junction bases outside the gene matches: 4. In germline, CDR1 is SGHNT, CDR2 YYREEE (reference sequence). The CDR3 extends over 13 amino acids.

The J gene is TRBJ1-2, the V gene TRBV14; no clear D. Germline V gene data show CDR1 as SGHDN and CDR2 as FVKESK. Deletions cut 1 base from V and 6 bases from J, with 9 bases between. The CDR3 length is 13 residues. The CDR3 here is CASSQVSGDGYTF. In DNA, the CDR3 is TGTGCCAGCAGCCAAGTGAGCGGGGATGGCTACACCTTC.

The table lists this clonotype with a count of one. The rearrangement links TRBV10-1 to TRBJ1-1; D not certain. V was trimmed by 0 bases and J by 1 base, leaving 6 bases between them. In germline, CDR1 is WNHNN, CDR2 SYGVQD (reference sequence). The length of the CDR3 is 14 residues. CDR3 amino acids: CASSESYGNTEAFF. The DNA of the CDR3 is TGCGCCAGCAGTGAGTCTTACGGGAACACTGAAGCTTTCTTT.